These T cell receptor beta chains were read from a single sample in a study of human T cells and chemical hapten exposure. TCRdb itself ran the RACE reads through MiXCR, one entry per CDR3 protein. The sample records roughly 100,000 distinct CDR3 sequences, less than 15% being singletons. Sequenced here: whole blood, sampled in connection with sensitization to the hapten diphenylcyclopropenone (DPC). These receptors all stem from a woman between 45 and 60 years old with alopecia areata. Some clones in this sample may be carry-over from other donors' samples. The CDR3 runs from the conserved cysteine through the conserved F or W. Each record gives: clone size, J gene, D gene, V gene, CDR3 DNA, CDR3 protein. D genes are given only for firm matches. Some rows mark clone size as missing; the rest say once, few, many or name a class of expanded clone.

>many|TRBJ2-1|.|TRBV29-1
TGCAGCGTTCGTCTTGCCCGGGACCAGTTCTTC
CSVRLARDQFF
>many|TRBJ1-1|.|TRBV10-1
TGCGCCAGCAGTGAGTCGTCAGGGAGAGAGATGAACACTGAAGCTTTCTTT
CASSESSGREMNTEAFF
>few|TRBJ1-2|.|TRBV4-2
TGTGCCAGCAGCCATATAGTCAGGGGAGCTAACTATGGCTACACCTTC
CASSHIVRGANYGYTF
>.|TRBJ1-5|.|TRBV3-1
TGTGCCAGCAGCCGACAGTTAAATCAGCCCCAGCATTTT
CASSRQLNQPQHF
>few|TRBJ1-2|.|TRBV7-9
TGTGCCAGCAGCACCCAGCAGAACTATGGCTACACCTTC
CASSTQQNYGYTF
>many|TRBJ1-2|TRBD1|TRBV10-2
TGCGCCAGCAGTTCCGGGACAGCCAACTATGGCTACACCTTC
CASSSGTANYGYTF
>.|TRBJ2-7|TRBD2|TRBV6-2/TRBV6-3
TGTGCCAGCGAGACGACTAGCGGGGGGTCCTACGAGCAGTACTTC
CASETTSGGSYEQYF
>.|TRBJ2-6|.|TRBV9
TGTGCCAGCCTTAGGGCGCCGGGGGCCAACGTCCTGACTTTC
CASLRAPGANVLTF
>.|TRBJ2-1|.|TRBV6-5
TGTGCCAGCAGTTACGGATGGCTTATGCAGTTCTTC
CASSYGWLMQFF
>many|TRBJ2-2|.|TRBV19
TGTGCCAGTAACCCTGGGCATGGGACACCGAACACCGGGGAGCTGTTTTTT
CASNPGHGTPNTGELFF
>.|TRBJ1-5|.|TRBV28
TGTGCCAGCAGTTTCCCGCCCGACAGGTCTTATCAGCCCCAGCATTTT
CASSFPPDRSYQPQHF
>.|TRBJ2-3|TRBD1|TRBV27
TGTGCCAGCAGCACCCCTGGGACAGAGGTCTTAGGGGATACGCAGTATTTT
CASSTPGTEVLGDTQYF
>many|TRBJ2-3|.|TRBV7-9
TGTGCCAGCAGCAAAGACTGGACCACAGATACGCAGTATTTT
CASSKDWTTDTQYF
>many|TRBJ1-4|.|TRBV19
TGTGCCAGTAGTATTGTGGCAGGAAATGAAAAACTGTTTTTT
CASSIVAGNEKLFF
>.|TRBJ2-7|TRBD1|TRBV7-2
TGTGCCAGCGGGGGACCGGGACAGGGGATATACGAGCAGTACTTC
CASGGPGQGIYEQYF
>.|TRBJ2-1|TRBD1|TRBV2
TGTGCCAGCAGTCCTAGCTTGGGACAGGGACGCAATGAGCAGTTCTTC
CASSPSLGQGRNEQFF
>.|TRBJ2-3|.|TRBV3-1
TGTGCCAGCAGCCAAGATGGTCGACCTGGGGGGGATACGCAGTATTTT
CASSQDGRPGGDTQYF
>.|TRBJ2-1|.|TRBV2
TGTGCCAGCAGCCCGCTTTCACAGGGAGCCCCCTACAATGAGCAGTTCTTC
CASSPLSQGAPYNEQFF
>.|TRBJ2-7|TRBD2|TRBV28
TGTGCCAGCAGGGGGGGGTTCGACGAGCAGTACTTC
CASRGGFDEQYF
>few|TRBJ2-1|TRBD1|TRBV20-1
TGCAGTGCACCTCCCCCGGGACAGAGTTCGCCTGAGCAGTTCTTC
CSAPPPGQSSPEQFF
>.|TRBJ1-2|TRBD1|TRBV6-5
TGTGCCAGCAGTAACTCTAACGACAGGGCTGGTGGCTACACCTTC
CASSNSNDRAGGYTF
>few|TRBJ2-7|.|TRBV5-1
TGCGCCAGCAGCTTGGAGGTAGCCCCCCCCTACGAGCAGTACTTC
CASSLEVAPPYEQYF
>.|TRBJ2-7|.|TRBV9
TGTGCCAGCAGCGTAGGGGTTGGTGAAGAATACGAGCAGTACTTC
CASSVGVGEEYEQYF
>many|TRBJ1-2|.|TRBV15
TGTGCCACCAGCAGAGAGGCCTATGGCTACACCTTC
CATSREAYGYTF
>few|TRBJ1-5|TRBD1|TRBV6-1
TGTGCCAGCAGTCGACAAGTGACAGGGGCTCTTTATAGCAATCAGCCCCAGCATTTT
CASSRQVTGALYSNQPQHF
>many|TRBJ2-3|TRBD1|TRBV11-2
TGTGCCAGCGAGGGACAGAGTACAGATACGCAGTATTTT
CASEGQSTDTQYF
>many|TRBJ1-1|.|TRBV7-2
TGTGCCAGCAGCGCACACCAAGCGGGTACTGAAGCTTTCTTT
CASSAHQAGTEAFF
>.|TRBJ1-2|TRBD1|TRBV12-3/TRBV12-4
TGTGCCAGCAGAACCGGGACAGGCGATCCTAACTATGGCTACACCTTC
CASRTGTGDPNYGYTF
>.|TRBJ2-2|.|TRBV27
TGTGCCGCCGTGGGACGCGGCGGGGAGCTGTTTTTT
CAAVGRGGELFF
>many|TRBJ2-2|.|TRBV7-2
TGTGCCAGCGGAATGAGACCGCGGAACACCGGGGAGCTGTTTTTT
CASGMRPRNTGELFF
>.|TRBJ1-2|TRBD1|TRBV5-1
TGCGCCAGCAGCTTGGAGACAGGGGTGTATGGCTACACCTTC
CASSLETGVYGYTF
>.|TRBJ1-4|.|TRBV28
TGTGCCAGCAGTCCCAGGGTGGCTTACGAAAAACTGTTTTTT
CASSPRVAYEKLFF
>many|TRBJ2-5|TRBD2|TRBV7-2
TGTGCCAGCAGCCGAAGAACCGGCGGGCTAGCGGGGCAAGAGACCCAGTACTTC
CASSRRTGGLAGQETQYF
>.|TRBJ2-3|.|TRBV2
TGTGCCAGCAGACCCAATCCCGGGGGAGATACGCAGTATTTT
CASRPNPGGDTQYF
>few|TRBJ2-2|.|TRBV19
TGTGCCAGTAGTATTGTGCGGAGTACCGGGGAGCTGTTTTTT
CASSIVRSTGELFF
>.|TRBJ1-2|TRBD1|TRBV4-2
TGTGCCAGCAGCCTAACCGGGACAGGGAATGTCGGCTACACCTTC
CASSLTGTGNVGYTF
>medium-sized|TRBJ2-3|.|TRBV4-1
TGCGCCAGCAGCCGCGGTACCACAGATACGCAGTATTTT
CASSRGTTDTQYF
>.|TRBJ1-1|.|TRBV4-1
TGCGCCAGCAGCCAAGAAGGGGTTGCTGAAGCTTTCTTT
CASSQEGVAEAFF
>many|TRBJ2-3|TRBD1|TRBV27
TGTGCCAGCAGTTTACTCAGGGGGACGACAGATACGCAGTATTTT
CASSLLRGTTDTQYF
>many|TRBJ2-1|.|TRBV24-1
TGTGCCACCAGCGGACTCAACTCCTACAATGAGCAGTTCTTC
CATSGLNSYNEQFF
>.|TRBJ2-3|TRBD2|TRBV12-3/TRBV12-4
TGTGCCAGCAGTTTAGCTTCTAGCGGATACACAGATACGCAGTATTTT
CASSLASSGYTDTQYF
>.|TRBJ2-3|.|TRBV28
TGTGCCAGCAGTTTCACGACGGGGGATACGCAGTATTTT
CASSFTTGDTQYF
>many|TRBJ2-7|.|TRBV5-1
TGCGCCAGCAGCTTGCAGGGCGGGCCCTACGAGCAGTACTTC
CASSLQGGPYEQYF
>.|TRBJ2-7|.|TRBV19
TGTGCCAGTAGTCAGGGAAGGGGCTACGAGCAGTACTTC
CASSQGRGYEQYF
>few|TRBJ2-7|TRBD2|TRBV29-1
TGCAGCGTCCTTGTAGGACTAGCGGGAGGCGAGCAGTACTTC
CSVLVGLAGGEQYF
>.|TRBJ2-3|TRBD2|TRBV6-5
TGTGCCAGCAGTTACGGCGCGGGAGGGCCCGCAGATACGCAGTATTTT
CASSYGAGGPADTQYF
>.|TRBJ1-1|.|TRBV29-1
TGCAGCGTTTTGGGGAACAAGGTCGAAGCTTTCTTT
CSVLGNKVEAFF
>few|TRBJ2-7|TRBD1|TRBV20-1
TGCAGTGCTAGACCCCGACCAGGGGGAACCTCCGAGCAGTACTTC
CSARPRPGGTSEQYF
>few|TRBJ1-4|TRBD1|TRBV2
TGTGCCAGCAGCAGAACGGGACAGGGTAATGAAAAACTGTTTTTT
CASSRTGQGNEKLFF
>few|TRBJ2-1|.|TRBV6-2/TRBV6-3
TGTGCCAGCATTCCGATCCAATCCTCCTACAATGAGCAGTTCTTC
CASIPIQSSYNEQFF
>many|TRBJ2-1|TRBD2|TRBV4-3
TGCGCCAGCAGCCAAGTGGGACTAGCGGGGGGGCAGGATGAGCAGTTCTTC
CASSQVGLAGGQDEQFF
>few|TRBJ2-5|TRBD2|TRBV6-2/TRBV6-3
TGTGCCAGCAGCCCATCGTGGACTAGCGGGAAAGAGACCCAGTACTTC
CASSPSWTSGKETQYF
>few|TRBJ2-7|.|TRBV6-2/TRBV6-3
TGTGCCAGCAGTTACTCGGACACCTACGAGCAGTACTTC
CASSYSDTYEQYF
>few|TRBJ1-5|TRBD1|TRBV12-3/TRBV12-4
TGTGCCAGCAGCGAGACAGGGGTTGTGCGTCAGCCCCAGCATTTT
CASSETGVVRQPQHF
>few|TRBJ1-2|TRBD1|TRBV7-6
TGTGCCAGCAGCCCCACGACAGGGAACTATGGCTACACCTTC
CASSPTTGNYGYTF
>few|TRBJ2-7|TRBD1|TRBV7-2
TGTGCCAGCAGCCAACAGGGGGGATCGGGAGAGCAGTACTTC
CASSQQGGSGEQYF